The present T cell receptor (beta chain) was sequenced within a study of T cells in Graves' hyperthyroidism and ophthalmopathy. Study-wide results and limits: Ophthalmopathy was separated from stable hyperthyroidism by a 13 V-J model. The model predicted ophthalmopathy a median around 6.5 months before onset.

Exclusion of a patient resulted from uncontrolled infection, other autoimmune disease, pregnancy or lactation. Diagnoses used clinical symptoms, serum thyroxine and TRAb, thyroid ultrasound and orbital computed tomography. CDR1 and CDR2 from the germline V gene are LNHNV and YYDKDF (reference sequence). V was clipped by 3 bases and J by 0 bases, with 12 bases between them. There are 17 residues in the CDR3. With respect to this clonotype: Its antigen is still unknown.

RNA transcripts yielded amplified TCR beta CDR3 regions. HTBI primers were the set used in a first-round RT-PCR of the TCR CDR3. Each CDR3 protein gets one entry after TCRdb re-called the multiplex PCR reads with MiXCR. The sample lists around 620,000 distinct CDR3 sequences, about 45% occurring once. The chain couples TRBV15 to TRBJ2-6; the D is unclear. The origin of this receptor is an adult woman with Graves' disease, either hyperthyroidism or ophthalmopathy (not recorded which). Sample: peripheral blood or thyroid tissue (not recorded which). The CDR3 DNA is TGTGCCACCAGCAGTGCCCGACGGAGCTCTGGGGCCAACGTCCTGACTTTC. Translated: CATSSARRSSGANVLTF.